A single sample is the source of the 14 T cell receptor beta chains below, sequenced in a study of T cell repertoires in cytomegalovirus infection. One entry per CDR3 protein, called by TCRdb with MiXCR from the reads. The table has about 250,000 distinct CDR3 sequences, roughly an eighth seen once. Sequenced sample: PBMCs. Receptor source: a human donor in good health (CMV status not recorded). Some clones in this sample may be carry-over from other donors' samples.

About this clonotype: A much larger clone differs from this one at a single base, so this may be a read error. This chain connects TRBV12-3 or TRBV12-4 to TRBJ1-1; 10 positions agree with TRBD1. The CDR3 totals 17 residues. CDR3: CTSSNRDRGRSNTEAFF. CDR3 DNA sequence: TGTACCAGCAGTAACCGGGACAGGGGCCGCTCGAACACTGAAGCTTTCTTT.

About this clonotype: This may be a read error: a much more frequent sequence differs by one nucleotide. This CDR3 fails to terminate in the conserved phenylalanine or tryptophan, so it likely reflects a read error. The chain has TRBV11-1 and TRBJ2-1; D not certain. Germline values: CDR1 SGHAT, CDR2 FQDESV (reference sequence). The CDR3 covers 12 residues. V was trimmed by 5 bases and J by 6 bases, leaving 8 bases between them. CDR3 amino acids: CASSQALNEQFC. The CDR3 DNA follows: TGTGCCAGCAGCCAGGCACTCAATGAGCAGTTCTGC.

This clonotype was seen repeatedly, ten times or more. The rearrangement joins TRBV7-2 to TRBJ2-3, with 9 bases identical to TRBD1. Per the germline V gene, CDR1 is SGHTA and CDR2 is FQGNSA. This CDR3 is built from 16 residues. The J segment lost 0 bases and the V segment lost 5 bases, leaving 6 bases of the junction unmatched. CDR3 sequence reads: CASSTGQGPSTDTQYF. The CDR3 bases are TGTGCCAGCAGCACTGGACAGGGGCCTAGCACAGATACGCAGTATTTT.

This clonotype was seen many times. At one end the junction does not follow the germline gene, possibly because of a read error. The chain joins TRBV7-2 to TRBJ1-1, with D possibly matching TRBD1 (5 bases). The CDR3 loop spans 13 amino acids. Per germline, CDR1 SGHTA and CDR2 FQGNSA. The CDR3 DNA follows: TGTGCCAGCAGCCCGGGGCCGAACGCTGAAGCTTTCTTT. Its protein product is CASSPGPNAEAFF.

The V gene is TRBV11-2, the J gene TRBJ2-7; a weak D match, TRBD1 (6 bases). Germline V gives CDR1 SGHAT, CDR2 FQNNGV. The CDR3 covers 16 residues. The V gene lost 5 bases and the J gene lost 1 base, with 18 bases spanning the gap. The CDR3 bases are TGTGCCAGCAGCCTCTTTGGGGGCGCTTTGTCCTACGAGCAGTACTTC. Residues: CASSLFGGALSYEQYF.

This clonotype was seen repeatedly, ten times or more. The J gene is TRBJ2-7, the V gene TRBV12-3 or TRBV12-4; the D gene is possibly TRBD2 (5 bases). The ends were cut back, 7 bases at V and 2 bases at J, with 15 bases in the middle. This CDR3 has 14 residues. This CDR3 is CASTHRGYPYEQYF. The CDR3 region has the DNA TGTGCCAGCACCCATCGAGGGTACCCCTACGAGCAGTACTTC.

At least ten counts were recorded for this clonotype. The V and J genes are TRBV6-2 or TRBV6-3 and TRBJ1-2; D is unresolved. The germline V gene encodes CDR1 MNHEY and CDR2 SVGEGT. The CDR3 has 17 residues. Trimming removed 2 bases at V and 0 bases at J, with 16 bases between. The DNA of the CDR3 is TGTGCCAGCAGTTACCCTGTTCAAAGGGAGGCTAACTATGGCTACACCTTC. Translated: CASSYPVQREANYGYTF.

The CDR3 spells CSVEGAEKLFF. The CDR3 DNA sequence: TGCAGCGTTGAAGGGGCAGAAAAACTGTTTTTT. The rearrangement joins TRBV29-1 to TRBJ1-4; D not resolved. The germline gives CDR1 SQVTM, CDR2 ANQGSEA. Deletions cut 1 base from V and 8 bases from J, with 5 bases between. CDR3 size: 11 residues.

This clonotype was seen repeatedly, ten times or more. The J gene is TRBJ2-2, the V gene TRBV6-5; 9 bases match TRBD1. V gave up 5 bases and J gave up 2 bases; unmatched junction bases: 6. The CDR3 runs to 16 residues. Germline V lookup: CDR1 MNHEY, CDR2 SVGAGI. CDR3 loop: CASSRGTGTNTGELFF. In DNA form, the CDR3 reads TGTGCCAGCAGTCGGGGGACAGGGACAAACACCGGGGAGCTGTTTTTT.

In this sample, this clonotype turned up many times. The chain is built from TRBV7-2 and TRBJ2-3; 7 bases agree with TRBD1. The CDR3 is 16 amino acids. V was clipped by 1 base and J by 2 bases; unmatched bases: 6. Germline loops: CDR1 SGHTA, CDR2 FQGNSA. CDR3 loop: CASSLDGQASTDTQYF. Written as DNA, the CDR3 is TGTGCCAGCAGCTTAGATGGACAGGCGTCCACAGATACGCAGTATTTT.

This clonotype was picked up many times. V and J are TRBV20-1 and TRBJ2-3; 14 nucleotides agree with TRBD2. Germline V lookup: CDR1 DFQATT, CDR2 SNEGSKA (reference sequence). J was trimmed by 6 bases and V by 0 bases; bases with no gene match: 8. This CDR3 is 17 amino acids long. Here the CDR3 DNA reads TGCAGTGCTAGAGACTCCCGACTAGCGGGGGGGCCCGATACGCAGTATTTT. This translates into CSARDSRLAGGPDTQYF.

The chain carries TRBV4-1 and TRBJ2-3; D not certain. The germline V gene has CDR1 MGHRA and CDR2 YSYEKL. The CDR3 covers 15 residues. The V and J ends lost 0 bases and 2 bases respectively, with 9 bases between them. The CDR3 bases are TGCGCCAGCAGCCAAGAGGGCAGCTACACAGATACGCAGTATTTT. Translation: CASSQEGSYTDTQYF.

This clonotype was seen repeatedly, ten times or more. This chain joins TRBV7-2 and TRBJ2-1, with 9 bases fitting TRBD2. Germline V gene data show CDR1 as SGHTA and CDR2 as FQGNSA. The J segment lost 10 bases and the V segment lost 5 bases, leaving 12 bases of the junction unmatched. CDR3 length equals 15 residues. The CDR3 bases are TGTGCCAGCAGCCCCCCAGGGACTAGCTTCAACGAGCAGTTCTTC. It translates to CASSPPGTSFNEQFF.

This clonotype was observed at least ten times. The V call is TRBV7-2, the J call TRBJ2-7; the match to TRBD2 covers 7 bases. This CDR3 contains 14 residues. Trimming at V came to 0 bases and at J to 5 bases, leaving 4 bases not matched to a gene. Germline loops: CDR1 SGHTA, CDR2 FQGNSA. The CDR3 protein is CASSLAGGPDEQYF. The CDR3 nucleotides read TGTGCCAGCAGCTTAGCGGGAGGGCCGGACGAGCAGTACTTC.